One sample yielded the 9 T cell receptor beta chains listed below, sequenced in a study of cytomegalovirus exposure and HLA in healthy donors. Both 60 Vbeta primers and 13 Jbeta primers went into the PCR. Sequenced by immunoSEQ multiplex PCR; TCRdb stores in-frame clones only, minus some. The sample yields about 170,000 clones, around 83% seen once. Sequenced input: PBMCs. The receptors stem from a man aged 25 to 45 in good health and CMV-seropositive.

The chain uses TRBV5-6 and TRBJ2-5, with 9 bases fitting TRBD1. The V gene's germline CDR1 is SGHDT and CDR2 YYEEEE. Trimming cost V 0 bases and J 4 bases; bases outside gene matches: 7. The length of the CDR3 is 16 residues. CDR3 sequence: CASSLGGTGLIETQYF. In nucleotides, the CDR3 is TGTGCCAGCAGCTTGGGAGGGACAGGGCTTATAGAGACCCAGTACTTC. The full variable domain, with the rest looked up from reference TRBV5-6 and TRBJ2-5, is DAGVTQSPTHLIKTRGQQVTLRCSPKSGHDTVSWYQQALGQGPQFIFQYYEEEERQRGNFPDRFSGHQFPNYSSELNVNALLLGDSALYLCASSLGGTGLIETQYFGPGTRLLVL.

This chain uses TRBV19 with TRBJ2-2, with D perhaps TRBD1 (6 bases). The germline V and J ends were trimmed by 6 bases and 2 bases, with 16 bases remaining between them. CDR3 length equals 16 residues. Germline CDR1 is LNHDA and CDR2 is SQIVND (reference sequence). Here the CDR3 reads CASSGYGRGNTGELFF. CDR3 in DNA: TGTGCCAGTAGCGGATATGGCAGGGGAAACACCGGGGAGCTGTTTTTT.

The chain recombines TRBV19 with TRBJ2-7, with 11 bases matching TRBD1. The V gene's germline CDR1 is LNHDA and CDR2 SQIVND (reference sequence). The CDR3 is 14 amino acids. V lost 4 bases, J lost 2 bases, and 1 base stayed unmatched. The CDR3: CASSRGQGAYEQYF. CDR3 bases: TGTGCCAGTAGTAGGGGACAGGGGGCCTACGAGCAGTACTTC.

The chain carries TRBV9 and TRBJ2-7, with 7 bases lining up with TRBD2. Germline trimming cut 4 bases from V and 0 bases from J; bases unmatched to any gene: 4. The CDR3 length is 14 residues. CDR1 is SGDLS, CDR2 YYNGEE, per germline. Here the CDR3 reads CASSPSGVSYEQYF. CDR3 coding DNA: TGTGCCAGCAGCCCAAGCGGGGTCTCCTACGAGCAGTACTTC.

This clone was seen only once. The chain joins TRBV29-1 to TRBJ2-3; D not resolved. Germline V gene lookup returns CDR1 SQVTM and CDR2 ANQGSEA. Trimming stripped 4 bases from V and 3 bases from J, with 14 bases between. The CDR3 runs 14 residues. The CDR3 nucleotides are TGCAGCGTTGGAGTAAGTCTGTTAACAGATACGCAGTATTTT. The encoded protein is CSVGVSLLTDTQYF.

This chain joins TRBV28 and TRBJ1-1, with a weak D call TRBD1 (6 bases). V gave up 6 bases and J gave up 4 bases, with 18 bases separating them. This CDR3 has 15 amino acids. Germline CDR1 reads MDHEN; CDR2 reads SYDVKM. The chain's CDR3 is CASRVNRVLSTEAFF. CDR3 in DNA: TGTGCCAGCAGGGTAAACAGGGTATTGTCCACTGAAGCTTTCTTT.

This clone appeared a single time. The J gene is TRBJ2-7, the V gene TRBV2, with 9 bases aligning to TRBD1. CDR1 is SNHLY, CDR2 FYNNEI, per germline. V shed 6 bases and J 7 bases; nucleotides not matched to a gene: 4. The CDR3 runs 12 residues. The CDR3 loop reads CASRDRGGEQYV. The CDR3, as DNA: TGTGCCAGCAGGGACAGGGGTGGGGAGCAGTACGTC.

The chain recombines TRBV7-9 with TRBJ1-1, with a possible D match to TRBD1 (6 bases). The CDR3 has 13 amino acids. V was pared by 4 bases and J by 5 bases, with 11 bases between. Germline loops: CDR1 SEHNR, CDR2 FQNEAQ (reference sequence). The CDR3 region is CASSSTQGTEAFF. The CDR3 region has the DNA TGTGCCAGCAGCTCGACCCAGGGGACTGAAGCTTTCTTT. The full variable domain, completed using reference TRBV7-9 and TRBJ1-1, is DTGVSQNPRHKITKRGQNVTFRCDPISEHNRLYWYRQTLGQGPEFLTYFQNEAQLEKSRLLSDRFSAERPKGSFSTLEIQRTEQGDSAMYLCASSSTQGTEAFFGQGTRLTVV.

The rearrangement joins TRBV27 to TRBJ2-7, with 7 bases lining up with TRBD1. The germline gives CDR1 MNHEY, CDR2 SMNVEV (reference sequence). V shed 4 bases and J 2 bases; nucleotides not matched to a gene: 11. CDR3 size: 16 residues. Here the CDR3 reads CASSSRDRLLTYEQYF. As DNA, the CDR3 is TGTGCCAGCAGTTCCCGGGACAGATTGCTTACCTACGAGCAGTACTTC.